The following is a T cell receptor (beta chain) sequence with its context. This sample is drawn from a study of blood T cell repertoires in COVID-19. On the study more broadly: Samples of COVID-19 (acute and convalescent) were obtained from the United States, Italy and Spain. Sources were T cells, B-cell-depleted T cells, or PBMCs; the material itself was cDNA or gDNA.

Authors' data handling: Nucleated cell number was recorded as an estimate derived from reference gene primer amplification. Data came from immunoSEQ multiplex PCR; TCRdb stores just in-frame clones and leaves some out. That table is the source of V, J and clone size, and D and trimming were worked out from the DNA. The table records 250,000 to 350,000 clones, around 89% of them present only once. Trimming pared 3 bases from V and 4 bases from J, leaving 10 bases between. Germline lookup yields CDR1 SGHKS and CDR2 YYEKEE (reference sequence). This CDR3 has 13 residues. The gene calls are TRBV5-5 and TRBJ1-2, with D hard to call. The receptor comes from a woman in her sixties or seventies with acute or convalescent COVID-19. The sequenced material came from peripheral blood. The CDR3 DNA sequence: TGTGCCAGCAGCTCTACAGCCTTCTATGGCTACACCTTC. It encodes CASSSTAFYGYTF.